The 2 T cell receptor beta chains presented below share a single source sample, sequenced in a study of CD4 T cells in relation to SARS-CoV-2 and coronaviruses. Unexposed donor CD4+ T cells date from about 2011-2018, before the COVID-19 pandemic. After 10 to 11 days of culture, CD4+ T cells were isolated. Produced via immunoSEQ multiplex PCR; TCRdb's table is partial and in-frame only. This table holds 20,000 to 25,000 clones, 76% found once. These receptors have no identified antigens. Sequencing input: CD4+ T cells from PBMCs, cultured in vitro. The receptors derive from a human donor in good health.

This clone was recorded a few times. The rearrangement uses TRBV19 and TRBJ1-5; 8 positions agree with TRBD1. This CDR3 has 20 amino acids. Germline V CDR1 and CDR2: LNHDA, SQIVND (reference sequence). Trimming at V came to 5 bases and at J to 0 bases, leaving 18 bases not matched to a gene. The CDR3 region has the DNA TGTGCCAGTAGTGCGAGACTCCCGGGACAGGCAACCCATAGCAATCAGCCCCAGCATTTT. This translates into CASSARLPGQATHSNQPQHF.

The count of this clone is one. The rearrangement joins TRBV3-1 (or the pseudogene TRBV3-2) to TRBJ2-4, with D possibly called TRBD1 or TRBD2 (5 bases each). Germline assignment: CDR1 LGHDT and CDR2 YNNKEL (reference sequence). CDR3 length: 11 amino acids. The V end lost 4 bases, the J end lost 11 bases, and 9 bases lay between the germline ends. The CDR3 bases are TGTGCCAGCAGCCGGGGGACGGTTCAGTACTTC. This encodes CASSRGTVQYF.